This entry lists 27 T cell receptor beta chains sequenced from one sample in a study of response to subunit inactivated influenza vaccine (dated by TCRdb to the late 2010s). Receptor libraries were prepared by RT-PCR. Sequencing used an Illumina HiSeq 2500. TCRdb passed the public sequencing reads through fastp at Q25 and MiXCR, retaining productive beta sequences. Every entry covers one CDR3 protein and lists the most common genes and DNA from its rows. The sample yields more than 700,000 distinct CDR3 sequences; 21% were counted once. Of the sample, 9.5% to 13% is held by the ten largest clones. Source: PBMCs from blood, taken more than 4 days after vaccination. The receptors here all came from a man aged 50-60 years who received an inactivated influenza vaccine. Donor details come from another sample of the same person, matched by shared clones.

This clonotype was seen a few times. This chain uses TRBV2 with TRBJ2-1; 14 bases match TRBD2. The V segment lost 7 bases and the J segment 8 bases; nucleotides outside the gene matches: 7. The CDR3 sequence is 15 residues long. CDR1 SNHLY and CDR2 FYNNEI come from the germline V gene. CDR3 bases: TGTGCCAGCACCAGACGGACTAGCGGGAGGCATGAGCAGTTCTTC. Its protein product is CASTRRTSGRHEQFF.

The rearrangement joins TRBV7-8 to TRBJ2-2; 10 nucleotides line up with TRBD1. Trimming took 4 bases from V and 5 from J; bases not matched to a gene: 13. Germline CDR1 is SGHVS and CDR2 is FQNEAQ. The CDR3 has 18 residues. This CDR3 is CASSSRDRGSMRTGELFF. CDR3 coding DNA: TGTGCCAGCAGCTCCCGGGACAGGGGTTCTATGAGGACCGGGGAGCTGTTTTTT.

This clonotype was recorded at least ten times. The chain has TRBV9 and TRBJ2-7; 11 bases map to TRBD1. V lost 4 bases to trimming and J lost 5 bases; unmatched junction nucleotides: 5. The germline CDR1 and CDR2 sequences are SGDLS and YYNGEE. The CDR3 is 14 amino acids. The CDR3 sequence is CASSPRTGGDEQYF. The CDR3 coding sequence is TGTGCCAGCAGCCCCCGGACAGGGGGCGACGAGCAGTACTTC.

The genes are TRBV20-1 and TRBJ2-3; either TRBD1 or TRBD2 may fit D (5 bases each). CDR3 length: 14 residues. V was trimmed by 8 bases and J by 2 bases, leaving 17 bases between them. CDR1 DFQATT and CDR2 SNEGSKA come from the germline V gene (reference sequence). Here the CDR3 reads CSIRPPGATDTQYF. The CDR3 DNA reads TGCAGTATACGTCCCCCCGGGGCCACAGATACGCAGTATTTT.

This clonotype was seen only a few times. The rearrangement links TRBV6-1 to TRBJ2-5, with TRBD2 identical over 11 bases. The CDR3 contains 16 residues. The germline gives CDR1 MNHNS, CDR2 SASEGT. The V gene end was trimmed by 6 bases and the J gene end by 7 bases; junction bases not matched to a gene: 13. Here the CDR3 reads CASSRDSGGAKRTQYF. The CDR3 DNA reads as TGTGCCAGCAGCCGTGATAGCGGGGGGGCCAAGAGGACCCAGTACTTC.

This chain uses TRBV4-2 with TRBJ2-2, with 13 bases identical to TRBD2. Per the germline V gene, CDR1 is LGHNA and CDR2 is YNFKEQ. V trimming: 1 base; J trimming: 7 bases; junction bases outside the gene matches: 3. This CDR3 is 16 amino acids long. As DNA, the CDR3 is TGTGCCAGCAGCCAAGGGACTAGCGGGAGTAACGGGGAGCTGTTTTTT. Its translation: CASSQGTSGSNGELFF.

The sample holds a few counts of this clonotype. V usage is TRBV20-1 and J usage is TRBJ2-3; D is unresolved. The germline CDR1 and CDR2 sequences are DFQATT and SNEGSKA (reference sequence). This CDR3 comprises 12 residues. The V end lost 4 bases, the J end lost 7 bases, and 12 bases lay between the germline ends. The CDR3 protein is CSATLTRYTQYF. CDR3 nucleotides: TGCAGTGCTACCTTAACCCGGTATACGCAGTATTTT.

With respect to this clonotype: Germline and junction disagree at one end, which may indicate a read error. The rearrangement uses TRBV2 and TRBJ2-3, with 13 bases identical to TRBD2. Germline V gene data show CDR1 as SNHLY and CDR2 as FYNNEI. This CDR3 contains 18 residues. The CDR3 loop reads CTSSLASGLAGNTDTQYF. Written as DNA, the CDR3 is TGTACCAGCAGTTTAGCCTCGGGACTAGCGGGAAACACAGATACGCAGTATTTT.

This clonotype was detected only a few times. The CDR3 loop reads CASSSQLIATGRVLETQYF. DNA of the CDR3: TGTGCCAGCAGTTCCCAACTAATCGCCACAGGTCGGGTTTTAGAGACCCAGTACTTC. The rearrangement joins TRBV6-5 to TRBJ2-5; tentatively, D is TRBD1 (5 bases). V lost 4 bases and J lost 4, with 28 bases in between. Per germline, CDR1 MNHEY and CDR2 SVGAGI. The CDR3 sequence is 19 residues long.

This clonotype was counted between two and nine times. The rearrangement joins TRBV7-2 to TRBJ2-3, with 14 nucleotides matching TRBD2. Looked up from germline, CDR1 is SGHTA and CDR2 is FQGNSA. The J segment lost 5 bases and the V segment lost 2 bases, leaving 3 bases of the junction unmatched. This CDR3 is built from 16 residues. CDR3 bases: TGTGCCAGCAGCTTAAAGGGGACTAGCGGGAGAGATACGCAGTATTTT. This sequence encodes CASSLKGTSGRDTQYF.

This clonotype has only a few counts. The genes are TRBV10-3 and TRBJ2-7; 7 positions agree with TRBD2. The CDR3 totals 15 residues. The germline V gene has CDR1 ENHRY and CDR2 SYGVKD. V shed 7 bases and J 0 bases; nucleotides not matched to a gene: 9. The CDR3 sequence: CAITAGYETSYEQYF. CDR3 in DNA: TGTGCCATCACAGCGGGATATGAAACCTCCTACGAGCAGTACTTC.

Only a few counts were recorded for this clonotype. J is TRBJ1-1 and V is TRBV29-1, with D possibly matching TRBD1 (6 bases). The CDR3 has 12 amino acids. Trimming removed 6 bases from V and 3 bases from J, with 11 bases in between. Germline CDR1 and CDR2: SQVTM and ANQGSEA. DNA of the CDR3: TGCAGCGTCACGGGGGGGCACACTGAAGCTTTCTTT. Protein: CSVTGGHTEAFF.

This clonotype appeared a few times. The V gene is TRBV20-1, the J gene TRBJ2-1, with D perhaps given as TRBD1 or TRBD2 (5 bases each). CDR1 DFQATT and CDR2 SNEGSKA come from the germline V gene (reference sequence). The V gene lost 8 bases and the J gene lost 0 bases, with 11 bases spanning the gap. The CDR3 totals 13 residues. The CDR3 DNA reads TGCAGTAGGGTGAGGGGCTCCTACAATGAGCAGTTCTTC. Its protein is CSRVRGSYNEQFF.

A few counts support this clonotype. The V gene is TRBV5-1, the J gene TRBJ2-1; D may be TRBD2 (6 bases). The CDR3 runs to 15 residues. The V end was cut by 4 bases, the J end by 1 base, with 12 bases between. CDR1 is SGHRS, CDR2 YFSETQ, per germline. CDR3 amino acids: CASSPRGDSYNEQFF. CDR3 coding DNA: TGCGCCAGCAGCCCACGCGGGGATTCCTACAATGAGCAGTTCTTC.

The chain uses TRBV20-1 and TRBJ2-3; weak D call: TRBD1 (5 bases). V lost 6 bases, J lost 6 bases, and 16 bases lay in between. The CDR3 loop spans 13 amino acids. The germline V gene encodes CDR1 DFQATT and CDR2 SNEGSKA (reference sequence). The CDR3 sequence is CSAQVAGLDTQYF. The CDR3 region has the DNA TGCAGTGCCCAGGTTGCAGGGTTGGATACGCAGTATTTT.

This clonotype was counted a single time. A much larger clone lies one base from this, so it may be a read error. The CDR3 loop reads CASSFWGNTEAFF. CDR3 DNA: TGTGCCAGCAGTTTCTGGGGGAACACTGAAGCTTTCTTT. This sequence joins TRBV27 and TRBJ1-1; D not certain. V lost 3 bases and J 1 base, leaving 6 bases between the germline ends. This CDR3 comprises 13 residues. Germline CDR1 MNHEY, CDR2 SMNVEV (reference sequence).

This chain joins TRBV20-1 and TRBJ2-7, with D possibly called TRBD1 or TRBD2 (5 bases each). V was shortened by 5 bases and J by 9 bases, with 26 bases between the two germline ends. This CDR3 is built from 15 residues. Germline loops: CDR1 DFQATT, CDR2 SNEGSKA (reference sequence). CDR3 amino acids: CSAPRGTGDTYGQYF. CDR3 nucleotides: TGCAGTGCTCCCCGGGGAACAGGAGATACCTATGGGCAGTACTTC.

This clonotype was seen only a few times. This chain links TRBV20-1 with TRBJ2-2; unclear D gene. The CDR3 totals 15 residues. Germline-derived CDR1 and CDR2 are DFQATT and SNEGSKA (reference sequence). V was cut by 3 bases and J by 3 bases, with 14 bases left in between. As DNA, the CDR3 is TGCAGTGCTAGCCACGGCGGCACCGACACCGGGGAGCTGTTTTTT. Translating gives CSASHGGTDTGELFF.

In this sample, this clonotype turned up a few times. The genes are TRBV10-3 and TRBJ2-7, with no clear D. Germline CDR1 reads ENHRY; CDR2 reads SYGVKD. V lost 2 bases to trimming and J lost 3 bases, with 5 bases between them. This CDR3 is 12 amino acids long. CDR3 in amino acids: CAISERGYEQYF. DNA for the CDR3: TGTGCCATCAGTGAGCGAGGCTACGAGCAGTACTTC.

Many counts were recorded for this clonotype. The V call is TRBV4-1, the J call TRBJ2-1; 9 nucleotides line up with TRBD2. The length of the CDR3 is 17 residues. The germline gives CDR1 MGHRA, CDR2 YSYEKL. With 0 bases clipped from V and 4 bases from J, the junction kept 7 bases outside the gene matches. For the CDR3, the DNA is TGCGCCAGCAGCCAAGAACGGGCGCTAGCGGGGTACAATGAGCAGTTCTTC. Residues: CASSQERALAGYNEQFF.

CDR3 protein: CASSRSGANTDTQYF. For the CDR3, the DNA is TGTGCCAGCAGTCGTAGCGGGGCCAACACAGATACGCAGTATTTT. This chain joins TRBV6-1 and TRBJ2-3, with TRBD2 matching 8 bases. CDR3 length: 15 residues. Trimming at V came to 5 bases and at J to 2 bases, leaving 6 bases not matched to a gene. Germline V lookup: CDR1 MNHNS, CDR2 SASEGT.

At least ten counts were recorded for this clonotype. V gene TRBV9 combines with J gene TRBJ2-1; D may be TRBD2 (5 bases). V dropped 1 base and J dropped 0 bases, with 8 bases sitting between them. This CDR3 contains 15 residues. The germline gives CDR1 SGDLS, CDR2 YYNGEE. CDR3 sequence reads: CASSVSGASYNEQFF. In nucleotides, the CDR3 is TGTGCCAGCAGCGTAAGCGGTGCCTCCTACAATGAGCAGTTCTTC.

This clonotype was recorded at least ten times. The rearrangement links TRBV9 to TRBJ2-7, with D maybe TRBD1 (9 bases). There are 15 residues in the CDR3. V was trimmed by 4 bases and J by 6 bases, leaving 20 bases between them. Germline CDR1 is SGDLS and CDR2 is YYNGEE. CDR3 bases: TGTGCCAGCAGCCCGGGGGGGGACAGGGTCATCGAGCAGTACTTC. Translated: CASSPGGDRVIEQYF.

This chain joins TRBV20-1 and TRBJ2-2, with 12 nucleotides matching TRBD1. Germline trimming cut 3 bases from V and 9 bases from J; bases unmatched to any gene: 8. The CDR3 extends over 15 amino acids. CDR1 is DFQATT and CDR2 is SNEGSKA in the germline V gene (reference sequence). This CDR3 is CSASPGTGGVWELFF. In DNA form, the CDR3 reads TGCAGTGCTAGCCCCGGGACAGGGGGCGTCTGGGAGCTGTTTTTT.

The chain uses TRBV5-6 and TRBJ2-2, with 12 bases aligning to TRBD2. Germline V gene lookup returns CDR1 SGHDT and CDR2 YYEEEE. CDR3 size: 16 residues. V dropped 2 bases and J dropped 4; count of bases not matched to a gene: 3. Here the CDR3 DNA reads TGTGCCAGCAGCTTCGGACTAGCGGGACTCACCGGGGAGCTGTTTTTT. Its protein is CASSFGLAGLTGELFF. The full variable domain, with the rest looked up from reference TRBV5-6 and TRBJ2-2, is DAGVTQSPTHLIKTRGQQVTLRCSPKSGHDTVSWYQQALGQGPQFIFQYYEEEERQRGNFPDRFSGHQFPNYSSELNVNALLLGDSALYLCASSFGLAGLTGELFFGEGSRLTVL.

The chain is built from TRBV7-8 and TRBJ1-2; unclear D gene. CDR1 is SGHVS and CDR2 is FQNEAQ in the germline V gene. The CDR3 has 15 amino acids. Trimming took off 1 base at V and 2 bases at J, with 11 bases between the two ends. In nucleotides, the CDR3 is TGTGCCAGCAGCTTAGTCGACGGAATGAACTATGGCTACACCTTC. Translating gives CASSLVDGMNYGYTF.

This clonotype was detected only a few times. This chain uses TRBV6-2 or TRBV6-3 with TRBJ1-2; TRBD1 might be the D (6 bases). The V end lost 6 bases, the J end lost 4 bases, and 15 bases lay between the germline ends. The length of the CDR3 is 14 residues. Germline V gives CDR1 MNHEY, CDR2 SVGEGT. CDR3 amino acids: CASRPSGGTYGYTF. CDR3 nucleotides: TGTGCCAGCAGACCAAGCGGGGGCACCTATGGCTACACCTTC.